These T cell receptor beta chains were read from a single sample in a study of technical replicates of blood from a few donors. Profiled with immunoSEQ multiplex PCR; TCRdb holds only in-frame clones, not every one. The top ten hold about 0.35% of the sample, which has some 70,000 clones, 80% to 95% seen once. The specimen sequenced was T cells isolated from PBMCs. The source is a human donor in good health. Each CDR3 is given with its conserved first and last residue. A D gene is named only where the DNA matches it firmly. Size is stated for part of the rows, as once, few or many counts, or as a class when the clone is expanded.

v_call,d_call,j_call,clone_size,cdr3_nt,cdr3_aa
TRBV27,.,TRBJ2-1,.,TGTGCCAGCAGTTTTCGGGGCAATGAGCAGTTCTTC,CASSFRGNEQFF
TRBV5-1,TRBD1,TRBJ1-5,.,TGCGCCAGCAGCCCAACAACAGGGGGCCGTAATCAGCCCCAGCATTTT,CASSPTTGGRNQPQHF
TRBV5-6,.,TRBJ2-4,.,TGTGCCAGCAGCTCAAAAAAAGAGAACATTCAGTACTTC,CASSSKKENIQYF
TRBV7-3,.,TRBJ2-5,.,TGTGCCAGCAGCTTACTCGGGGGAAGAGAGACCCAGTACTTC,CASSLLGGRETQYF
TRBV13,.,TRBJ1-2,.,TGTGCCAGCAGCTTAGATCCAGGCGAAGGAGGCTACACCTTC,CASSLDPGEGGYTF
TRBV6-1,TRBD2,TRBJ2-1,.,TGTGCCAGCAGTGAAGTGAGGGTAGCGGGAGAGGCAGGAGAGCAGTTCTTC,CASSEVRVAGEAGEQFF
TRBV30,TRBD2,TRBJ2-7,.,TGTGCCTGGAAACTAGCGGGAGGCAACGAGCAGTACTTC,CAWKLAGGNEQYF
TRBV7-9,TRBD1,TRBJ2-7,.,TGTGCCAGCAGCTTGGGACAGCACTACGAGCAGTACTTC,CASSLGQHYEQYF
TRBV5-4,.,TRBJ1-2,.,TGTGCCAGCAGCCACCCGAGTGGCTACACCTTC,CASSHPSGYTF
TRBV28,TRBD1,TRBJ1-4,.,TGTGCCAGCAGAACGGAACGACAGGGGCTAACTAATGAAAAACTGTTTTTT,CASRTERQGLTNEKLFF
TRBV27,.,TRBJ2-7,.,TGTGCCAGCAGTTTATCGTTACGGGAGTCGTTCTCCGAGCAGTACTTC,CASSLSLRESFSEQYF
TRBV7-8,.,TRBJ1-1,.,TGTGCCAGCAGCTTAGGGCAGTCGACTGAAGCTTTCTTT,CASSLGQSTEAFF
TRBV6-5,TRBD2,TRBJ2-2,.,TGTGCCAGCACCCTACTAGCGTCCACCGGGGAGCTGTTTTTT,CASTLLASTGELFF
TRBV7-9,.,TRBJ1-5,.,TGTGCCAGCAGCTTAGGACAATCTGAGCCCCAGCATTTT,CASSLGQSEPQHF
TRBV6-1,.,TRBJ2-5,.,TGTGCCAGCAGTGAAGCTCGCATAGAGGAGACCCAGTACTTC,CASSEARIEETQYF
TRBV19,TRBD1,TRBJ2-2,.,TGTGCCAGCAAGTATTTGTCGGGACAGGGAAGTACCGGGGAGCTGTTTTTT,CASKYLSGQGSTGELFF
TRBV4-3,TRBD2,TRBJ2-1,.,TGCGCCAGCAGCCAGGGACTAGCGGGAGGGTACAATGAGCAGTTCTTC,CASSQGLAGGYNEQFF
TRBV30,TRBD1,TRBJ1-1,few,TGTGCCTGGAGTGGGACCGGACAGGGTTTCACTGAAGCTTTCTTT,CAWSGTGQGFTEAFF
TRBV5-6,.,TRBJ1-2,.,TGTGCCAGCAGCTTGGTAGTCCAGGGTATGTTTGGCTACACCTTC,CASSLVVQGMFGYTF
TRBV6-1,TRBD2,TRBJ2-1,.,TGTGCCAGCAGTGAAATCACTAGCGGGAGGGCCAGGAATGAGCAGTTCTTC,CASSEITSGRARNEQFF
TRBV30,TRBD1,TRBJ1-1,.,TGTGCCTGGATGCGAGTAAATGCCGGGTTTACCGGGACAGGGAACACTGAAGCTTTCTTT,CAWMRVNAGFTGTGNTEAFF
TRBV18,.,TRBJ1-1,few,TGTGCCAGCTCACCAACCGTGGCGGGGTTCACTGAAGCTTTCTTT,CASSPTVAGFTEAFF
TRBV9,TRBD2,TRBJ2-7,.,TGTGCCAGCAGCGCCTCGGGAGGGACCACCTACGAGCAGTACTTC,CASSASGGTTYEQYF
TRBV27,.,TRBJ1-3,.,TGTGCCAGCAGTCTCGACTTAGGAAACACCATATATTTT,CASSLDLGNTIYF
TRBV27,.,TRBJ2-7,.,TGTGCCAGCAGTTTATCGGGGCTAAGCTCCTACGAGCAGTACTTC,CASSLSGLSSYEQYF
TRBV9,.,TRBJ1-4,.,TGTGCCAGCAGCTACAGGGTAGGGGAAAAACTGTTTTTT,CASSYRVGEKLFF
TRBV21-1,.,TRBJ2-4,.,TGTGCCAGCAGCTCGACCGGGACAGGTTTAAACATTCAGTACTTC,CASSSTGTGLNIQYF
TRBV5-4,.,TRBJ1-2,.,TGTGCCAGCAGCTTGGGCCCACTCACTAACTATGGCTACACCTTC,CASSLGPLTNYGYTF
TRBV6-5,.,TRBJ1-2,.,TGTGCCAGCAGTCCCGGGACTCATGGCTACACCTTC,CASSPGTHGYTF
TRBV11-2,.,TRBJ2-5,.,TGTGCCAGCAGCGCCGCGGGGTATACGAGCGGGCCGGAGACCCAGTACTTC,CASSAAGYTSGPETQYF
TRBV7-2,TRBD2,TRBJ2-7,.,TGTGCCAGCAGAGCCACGGGACTAGCGGGAGCGGAGCAGTACTTC,CASRATGLAGAEQYF
TRBV18,.,TRBJ2-5,.,TGTGCCAGCTCACCACCTAACCGGGTACTCCAAGAGACCCAGTACTTC,CASSPPNRVLQETQYF
TRBV5-8,TRBD1,TRBJ2-7,.,TGTGCCAGCAGCTGGACAGGGGACGAGCAGTACTTC,CASSWTGDEQYF
TRBV6-1,TRBD1,TRBJ1-5,.,TGTGCCATCATTCAGGGGGCTGGCAATCAGCCCCAGCATTTT,CAIIQGAGNQPQHF
TRBV5-1,TRBD2,TRBJ2-1,.,TGCGCCAGCTTCCCGGGGACTAGCGGGTTGAATGAGCAGTTCTTC,CASFPGTSGLNEQFF
TRBV11-1,TRBD1,TRBJ1-1,few,TGTGCCAGCAGCCCCCTCACAGGGGTAACTGAAGCTTTCTTT,CASSPLTGVTEAFF
TRBV6-1,.,TRBJ2-5,.,TGTGCCAGCAGGTCCGGGAGCACGAGCCAAGAGACCCAGTACTTC,CASRSGSTSQETQYF
TRBV11-3,.,TRBJ1-3,.,TGTGCCAGCAGCCGGTGGCTGACAGAAAACGCTGGAAACACCATATATTTT,CASSRWLTENAGNTIYF
TRBV6-1,.,TRBJ2-7,few,TGTGCCAGCGAAGTAGGACAGTTACGATCCTACGAGCAGTACTTC,CASEVGQLRSYEQYF